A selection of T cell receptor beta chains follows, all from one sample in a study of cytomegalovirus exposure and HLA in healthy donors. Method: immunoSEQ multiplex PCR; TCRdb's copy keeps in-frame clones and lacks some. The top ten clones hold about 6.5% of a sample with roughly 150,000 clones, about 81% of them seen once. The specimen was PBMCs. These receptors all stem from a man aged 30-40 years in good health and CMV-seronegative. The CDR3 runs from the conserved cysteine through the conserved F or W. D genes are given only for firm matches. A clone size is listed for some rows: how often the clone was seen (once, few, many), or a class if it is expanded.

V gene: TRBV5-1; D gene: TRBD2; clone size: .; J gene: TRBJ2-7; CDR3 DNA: TGCGCCAGCAGCTTGGCAGTAGCGGGTCTTACCTACGAGCAGTACTTC; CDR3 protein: CASSLAVAGLTYEQYF
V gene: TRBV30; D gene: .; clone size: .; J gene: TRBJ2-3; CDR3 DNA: TGTGCCCCTCGAGGGCCCCCCGATACGCAGTATTTT; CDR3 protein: CAPRGPPDTQYF
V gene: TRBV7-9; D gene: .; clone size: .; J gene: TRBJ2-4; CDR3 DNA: TGTGCCAGCAGCTTATTGCCCAAAGCGGACTTTAAAAACAGTCAGTACTTC; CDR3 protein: CASSLLPKADFKNSQYF
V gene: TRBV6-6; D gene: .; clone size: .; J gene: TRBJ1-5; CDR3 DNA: TGTGCCAGCAGCGCCTACGGGAAGGCTGGCAATCAGCCCCAGCATTTT; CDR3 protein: CASSAYGKAGNQPQHF
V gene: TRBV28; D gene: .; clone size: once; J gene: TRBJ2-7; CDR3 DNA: TGTGCCAGCAGTCTCTTCCAACGGGTAAGCTCCTACGAGCAGTACTTC; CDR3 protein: CASSLFQRVSSYEQYF
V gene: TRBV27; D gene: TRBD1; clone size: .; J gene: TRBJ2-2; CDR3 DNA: TGTGCCAGCAAGGGGACAGGGGGCACCGGGGAGCTGTTTTTT; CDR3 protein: CASKGTGGTGELFF
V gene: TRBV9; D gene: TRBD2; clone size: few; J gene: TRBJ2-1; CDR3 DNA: TGTGCCAGCAGCGGAGAGAGCGGGAGGGCCGGGACTTATAATGAGCAGTTCTTC; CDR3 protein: CASSGESGRAGTYNEQFF
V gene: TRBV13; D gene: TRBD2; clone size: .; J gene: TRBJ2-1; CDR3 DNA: TGTGCCAGCAGCTTAGGCTTAGCGGGAGTGCTTTGGGGATCCTACAATGAGCAGTTCTTC; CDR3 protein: CASSLGLAGVLWGSYNEQFF
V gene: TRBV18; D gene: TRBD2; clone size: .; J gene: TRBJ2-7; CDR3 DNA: TGTGCCAGCTCCCGGGGAGGGGCTACCTACGAGCAGTACTTC; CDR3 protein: CASSRGGATYEQYF
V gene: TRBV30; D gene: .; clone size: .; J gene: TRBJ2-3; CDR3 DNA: TGTGCCTGGACCGGAGCTGCGGGCACAGATACGCAGTATTTT; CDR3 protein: CAWTGAAGTDTQYF
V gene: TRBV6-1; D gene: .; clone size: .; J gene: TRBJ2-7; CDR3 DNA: TGTGCCAGCAGTGAAGTGGGGGCAGGGTACGAGCAGTACTTC; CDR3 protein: CASSEVGAGYEQYF
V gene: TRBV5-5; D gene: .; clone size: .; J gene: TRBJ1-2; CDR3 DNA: TGTGCCAGCAGCTTGGGGACAGAATCTTATGGCTACACCTTC; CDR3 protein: CASSLGTESYGYTF
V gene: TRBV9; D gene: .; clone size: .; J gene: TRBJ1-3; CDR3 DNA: TGTGCCAGCAGCGTAGAGCCGATCTCTGGAAACACCATATATTTT; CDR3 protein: CASSVEPISGNTIYF
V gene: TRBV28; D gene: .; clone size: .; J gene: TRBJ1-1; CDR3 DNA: TGTGCCAGCAGTTCTTCAGGGATGAACACTGAAGCTTTCTTT; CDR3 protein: CASSSSGMNTEAFF
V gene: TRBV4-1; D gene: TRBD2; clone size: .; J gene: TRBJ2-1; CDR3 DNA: TGCGCCAGCAGCCGGCCCGGGACTAGCGGCGATGAGCAGTTCTTC; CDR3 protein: CASSRPGTSGDEQFF
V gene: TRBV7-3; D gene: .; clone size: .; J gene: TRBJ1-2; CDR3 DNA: TGTGCCAGCAGCCCGGCGACAGGTTCCTATGGCTACACCTTC; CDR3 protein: CASSPATGSYGYTF
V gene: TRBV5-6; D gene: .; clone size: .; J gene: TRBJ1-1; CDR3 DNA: TGTGCCAGCAGCTGGGGGACGGGACTCATGAACACTGAAGCTTTCTTT; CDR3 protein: CASSWGTGLMNTEAFF
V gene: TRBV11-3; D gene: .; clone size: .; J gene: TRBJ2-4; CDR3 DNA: TGTGCCAGCAGCTTAGGCGGGAACATTCAGTACTTC; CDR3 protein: CASSLGGNIQYF
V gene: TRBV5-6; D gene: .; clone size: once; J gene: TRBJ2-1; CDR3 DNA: TGTGCCAGCAGCTTGGGGAGTATTTCCTACAATGAGCAGTTCTTC; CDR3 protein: CASSLGSISYNEQFF
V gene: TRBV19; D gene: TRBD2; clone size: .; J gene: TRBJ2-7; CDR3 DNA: TGTGCCAGTAGTATAGGTGCTAGCGGGTCCTACGAGCAGTACTTC; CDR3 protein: CASSIGASGSYEQYF
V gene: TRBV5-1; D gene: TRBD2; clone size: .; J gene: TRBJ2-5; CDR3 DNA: TGCGCCAGCAGCTTGGGAGGTAGCGGGACACAAGAGACCCAGTACTTC; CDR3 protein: CASSLGGSGTQETQYF